This T cell receptor (beta chain) comes out of a study of blood T cells in healthy people across ages. The CDR3 covers 17 residues. Germline lookup yields CDR1 LGHNA and CDR2 YSLEER. Trimming left V 5 bases short and J 9 bases short, with 26 bases between. There are a few counts of this clonotype. Through a sample-barcoded 5' primer and a J-beta primer mix, a second PCR was run for about 6 to 11 cycles. TCRdb ran MiXCR on the 5' RACE reads and lists one entry per CDR3 protein. The sample lists some 640,000 distinct CDR3 sequences; approximately 30% were seen once. This sequence was found in an elderly woman in good health. The chain recombines TRBV4-3 with TRBJ2-1; maybe TRBD1 (6 bases). The sequenced sample was blood. CDR3 in amino acids: CASSSKTTAGELGEQFF. The DNA for the CDR3 is TGCGCCAGCAGCAGCAAGACCACGGCAGGGGAATTGGGTGAGCAGTTCTTC.